These T cell receptor beta chains were read from a single sample in a study of OX40 agonist ivuxolimab in advanced cancers. Using immunoSEQ multiplex PCR, the repertoire was profiled, and TCRdb retains in-frame clones only, with some absent. The data hold about 79,000 clones, with 88% observed a single time. The sample consisted of CD4+ or CD8+ T cells sorted from blood, taken in a trial of the OX40 agonist ivuxolimab. These receptors were taken from an adult with an advanced solid tumor such as melanoma, head and neck, liver or kidney cancer. The CDR3 runs from the conserved cysteine through the conserved F or W. The order of the fields is clone size, V gene, D gene, J gene, CDR3 protein, CDR3 DNA. D genes are given only for firm matches. The size of a clone is reported for some rows only, either as once, few or many, or as a class for expanded clones.

once	TRBV5-1	-	TRBJ2-1	CASTLGRSSYNEQFF	TGCGCCAGCACTTTGGGGAGGAGCTCCTACAATGAGCAGTTCTTC
-	TRBV28	-	TRBJ1-2	CASSADSVYGYTF	TGTGCCAGCAGTGCGGACAGCGTCTATGGCTACACCTTC
once	TRBV28	TRBD1	TRBJ2-2	CASSLTPGQGNTGELFF	TGTGCCAGCAGCTTAACCCCCGGACAGGGAAACACCGGGGAGCTGTTTTTT
-	TRBV4-2	-	TRBJ2-3	CASSHSHSGPGTDTQYF	TGTGCCAGCAGCCATTCCCACAGCGGCCCAGGGACAGATACGCAGTATTTT
-	TRBV11-2	-	TRBJ2-1	CASSARPWTNNEQFF	TGTGCCAGCAGCGCGAGACCGTGGACAAACAATGAGCAGTTCTTC
-	TRBV7-8	TRBD2	TRBJ2-2	CASSLVGRGTGELFF	TGTGCCAGCAGCTTAGTGGGGAGGGGAACCGGGGAGCTGTTTTTT
-	TRBV27	-	TRBJ1-1	CASSPYGVDTEAFF	TGTGCCAGCAGTCCATATGGGGTTGACACTGAAGCTTTCTTT
-	TRBV7-2	-	TRBJ2-1	CASSLSRVAYNEQFF	TGTGCCAGCAGCTTATCCAGGGTAGCCTACAATGAGCAGTTCTTC
-	TRBV7-2	-	TRBJ2-3	CASSPFTDTQYF	TGTGCCAGCAGCCCTTTCACAGATACGCAGTATTTT
-	TRBV5-1	TRBD2	TRBJ2-3	CASSPTSPSTDTQYF	TGCGCCAGCAGCCCGACTAGCCCGAGCACAGATACGCAGTATTTT
-	TRBV5-1	-	TRBJ1-6	CASSLGQGTNSPLHF	TGCGCCAGCAGCTTGGGCCAGGGGACTAATTCACCCCTCCACTTT
-	TRBV5-1	-	TRBJ2-1	CASSLGGTSREQFF	TGCGCCAGCAGCTTGGGGGGGACTTCCCGAGAGCAGTTCTTC
-	TRBV15	TRBD2	TRBJ2-7	CATSRRGLGDEQYF	TGTGCCACCAGCAGAAGAGGACTAGGAGACGAGCAGTACTTC
few	TRBV5-4	-	TRBJ2-5	CASSLPTSTQALATQYF	TGTGCCAGCAGCTTGCCAACTTCGACTCAGGCCCTTGCGACCCAGTACTTC
-	TRBV5-1	TRBD2	TRBJ2-3	CASTLAGATDSTDTQYF	TGCGCCAGCACCCTAGCGGGAGCGACGGATAGCACAGATACGCAGTATTTT
-	TRBV10-1	-	TRBJ2-3	CASSETSNTDTQYF	TGCGCCAGCAGTGAGACTAGCAACACAGATACGCAGTATTTT
-	TRBV11-2	TRBD1	TRBJ1-2	CASSLEGTGNYGYTF	TGTGCCAGCAGCTTAGAAGGGACAGGGAACTATGGCTACACCTTC
few	TRBV2	-	TRBJ2-2	CASSVLGDTGELFF	TGTGCCAGCAGTGTTTTGGGGGACACCGGGGAGCTGTTTTTT
-	TRBV7-7	-	TRBJ2-2	CASSSGGMLFF	TGTGCTAGCAGCTCCGGGGGAATGCTGTTTTTT
-	TRBV5-5	TRBD1	TRBJ1-5	CASAQIPGQGNQPQHF	TGTGCCAGCGCCCAAATTCCGGGACAGGGGAATCAGCCCCAGCATTTT
-	TRBV29-1	-	TRBJ1-5	CSVEIAKGQPQHF	TGCAGCGTTGAAATAGCCAAGGGTCAGCCCCAGCATTTT
-	TRBV5-1	-	TRBJ2-5	CASSLVGSQETQYF	TGCGCCAGCAGCTTGGTCGGATCCCAAGAGACCCAGTACTTC
-	TRBV7-2	TRBD1	TRBJ1-1	CASSLGPGQGAGNTEAFF	TGTGCCAGCAGCTTAGGACCGGGACAGGGGGCCGGGAACACTGAAGCTTTCTTT
-	TRBV4-1	-	TRBJ1-1	CASSGSLRGTEAFF	TGCGCCAGCAGCGGGTCCCTTCGGGGCACTGAAGCTTTCTTT
-	TRBV13	-	TRBJ2-3	CASSLTSTDTQYF	TGTGCCAGCAGCCTAACTAGCACAGATACGCAGTATTTT
-	TRBV13	-	TRBJ2-1	CASSLGSHNEQFF	TGTGCCAGCAGCTTGGGCAGCCACAATGAGCAGTTCTTC
-	TRBV4-1	TRBD1	TRBJ2-1	CASSQHDTGVSYNEQFF	TGCGCCAGCAGCCAACACGATACAGGGGTAAGCTACAATGAGCAGTTCTTC
-	TRBV27	TRBD2	TRBJ2-1	CASSRLASGSGVNEQFF	TGCGCCAGCAGCCGCCTGGCTAGCGGGAGTGGGGTCAATGAGCAGTTCTTC
-	TRBV19	TRBD2	TRBJ2-7	CASSIYRTSGTTAYEQYF	TGTGCCAGTAGTATCTATCGGACTAGCGGGACAACAGCCTACGAGCAGTACTTC
-	TRBV6-1	TRBD1	TRBJ2-4	CASSRDRVDIQYF	TGTGCCAGCAGCCGGGACAGGGTGGACATTCAGTACTTC
-	TRBV6-1	TRBD1	TRBJ1-2	CASSSIGQGRNTF	TGTGCCAGCAGTAGCATAGGACAGGGTAGGAACACCTTC
-	TRBV7-8	TRBD2	TRBJ2-3	CASSRLGLDTDTQYF	TGTGCCAGCAGCCGACTTGGACTAGACACAGATACGCAGTATTTT
-	TRBV6-1	-	TRBJ2-3	CATSGDGTDTQYF	TGTGCCACCTCAGGCGATGGCACAGATACGCAGTATTTT
-	TRBV10-3	TRBD1	TRBJ1-6	CAISEGQGNSPLHF	TGTGCCATCAGTGAGGGACAGGGGAATTCACCCCTCCACTTT
-	TRBV2	-	TRBJ2-6	CASSQSSGANVLTF	TGTGCCAGCAGTCAGAGCTCTGGGGCCAACGTCCTGACTTTC
-	TRBV6-1	-	TRBJ1-2	CASSEVSVGYTF	TGTGCCAGCAGTGAAGTTTCGGTCGGCTACACCTTC
-	TRBV19	-	TRBJ1-5	CASRGQNNQPQHF	TGTGCCAGTCGGGGGCAGAACAATCAGCCCCAGCATTTT
-	TRBV6-5	TRBD1	TRBJ2-7	CASSYSTGSHEQYF	TGTGCCAGCAGTTACTCGACAGGGTCCCACGAGCAGTACTTC
-	TRBV4-1	-	TRBJ1-1	CASSHQTDAEDSVF	TGCGCCAGCAGCCACCAAACCGACGCCGAAGATTCAGTCTTT
-	TRBV11-2	-	TRBJ2-5	CASTRGGIGETQYF	TGTGCCAGCACCCGAGGCGGGATTGGGGAGACCCAGTACTTC
once	TRBV9	-	TRBJ2-7	CASSVGAEVGSNSYEQYF	TGTGCCAGCAGCGTAGGAGCGGAGGTCGGGTCGAACTCCTACGAGCAGTACTTC
-	TRBV6-5	-	TRBJ1-1	CAISGGGEAFF	TGTGCCATCAGTGGCGGGGGTGAAGCTTTCTTT
-	TRBV10-3	TRBD2	TRBJ2-3	CAISERSVAGPTDTQYF	TGTGCCATCAGTGAGAGGTCGGTAGCGGGTCCCACAGATACGCAGTATTTT